The entry that follows covers one T cell receptor (beta chain) sequence. The antigen is unknown. The record originates from a study of cytomegalovirus exposure and HLA in healthy donors. Sequenced by immunoSEQ multiplex PCR; TCRdb stores in-frame clones only, minus some. Seen here are about 82,000 clones, around 94% observed once, and the top ten hold roughly 0.74%. General study findings and limits: Accounts indicate the classifier identified cytomegalovirus status with strong specificity and sensitivity. Overall, roughly 160 TCR beta chains were annotated as cytomegalovirus-associated.

From the roughly 120-subject validation cohort, which was separate from the roughly 680-subject first cohort, the donors were drawn. Sequencing was carried out using PBMCs. The receptor's source is a man aged 18 to 29 in good health and CMV-seronegative.

The CDR3 here is CASGLRQGRDIQYF. Here the CDR3 DNA reads TGTGCCAGCGGACTGAGACAGGGAAGAGACATTCAGTACTTC. The chain is built from TRBV5-8 and TRBJ2-4, with 7 bases aligning to TRBD1. V lost 7 bases and J lost 8; bases outside the gene matches: 12. Germline assignment: CDR1 SGHTS and CDR2 YDEGEE. The CDR3 runs 14 residues.